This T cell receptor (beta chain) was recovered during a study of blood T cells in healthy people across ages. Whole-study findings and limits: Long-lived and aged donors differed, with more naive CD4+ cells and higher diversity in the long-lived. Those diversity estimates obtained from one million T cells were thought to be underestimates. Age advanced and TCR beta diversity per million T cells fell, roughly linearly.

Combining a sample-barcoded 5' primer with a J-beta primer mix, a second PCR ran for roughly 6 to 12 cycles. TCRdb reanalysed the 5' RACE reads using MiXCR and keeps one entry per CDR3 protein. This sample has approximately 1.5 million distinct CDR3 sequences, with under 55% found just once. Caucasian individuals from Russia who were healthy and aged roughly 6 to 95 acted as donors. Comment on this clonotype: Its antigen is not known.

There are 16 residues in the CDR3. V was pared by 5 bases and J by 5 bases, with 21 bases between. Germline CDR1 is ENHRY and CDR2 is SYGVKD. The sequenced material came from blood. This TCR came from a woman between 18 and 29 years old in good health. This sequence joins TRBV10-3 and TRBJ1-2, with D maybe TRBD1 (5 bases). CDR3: CAISQVGHLLVYGYTF. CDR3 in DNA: TGTGCCATCAGTCAAGTGGGGCACCTACTAGTTTATGGCTACACCTTC.